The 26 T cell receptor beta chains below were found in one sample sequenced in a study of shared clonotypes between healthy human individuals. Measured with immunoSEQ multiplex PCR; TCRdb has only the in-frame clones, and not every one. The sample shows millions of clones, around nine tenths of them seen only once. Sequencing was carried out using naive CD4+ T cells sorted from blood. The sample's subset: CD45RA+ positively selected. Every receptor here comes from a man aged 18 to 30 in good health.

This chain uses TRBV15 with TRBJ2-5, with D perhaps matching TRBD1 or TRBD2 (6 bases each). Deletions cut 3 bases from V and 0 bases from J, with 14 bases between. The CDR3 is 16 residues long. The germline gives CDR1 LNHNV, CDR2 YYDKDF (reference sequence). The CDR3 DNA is TGTGCCACCAGCAGGGGGTGGGGGGCGTACCAAGAGACCCAGTACTTC. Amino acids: CATSRGWGAYQETQYF.

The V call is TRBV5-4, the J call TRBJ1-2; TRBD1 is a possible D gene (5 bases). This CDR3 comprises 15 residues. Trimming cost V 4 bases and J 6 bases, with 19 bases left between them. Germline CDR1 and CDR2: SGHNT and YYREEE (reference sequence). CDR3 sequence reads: CASSPGGVSGHGYTF. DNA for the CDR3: TGTGCCAGCAGCCCGGGGGGGGTTAGTGGTCATGGCTACACCTTC.

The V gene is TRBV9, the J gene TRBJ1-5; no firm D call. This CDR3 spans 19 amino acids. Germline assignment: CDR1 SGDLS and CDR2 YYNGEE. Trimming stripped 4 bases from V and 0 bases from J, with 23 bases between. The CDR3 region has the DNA TGTGCCAGCAGCCTAAAAAAGAACAAAAAAAGCTATAGCAATCAGCCCCAGCATTTT. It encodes CASSLKKNKKSYSNQPQHF.

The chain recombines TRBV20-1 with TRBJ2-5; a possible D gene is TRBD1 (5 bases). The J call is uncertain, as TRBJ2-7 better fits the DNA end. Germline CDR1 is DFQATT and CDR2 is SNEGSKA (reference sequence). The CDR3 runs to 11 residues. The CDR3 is CSASDSYEQYF. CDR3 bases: TGCAGTGCTAGTGACAGTTACGAGCAGTACTTC.

The CDR3 DNA is TGTGCCAGCAGACCGAAGGGGGCAACGGACAATGAGCAGTTCTTC. This translates into CASRPKGATDNEQFF. The J gene is TRBJ2-1, the V gene TRBV7-9, with 7 bases matching TRBD1. The CDR3 length is 15 residues. CDR1 is SEHNR and CDR2 is FQNEAQ in the germline V gene (reference sequence). J was trimmed by 5 bases and V by 6 bases; bases with no gene match: 10.

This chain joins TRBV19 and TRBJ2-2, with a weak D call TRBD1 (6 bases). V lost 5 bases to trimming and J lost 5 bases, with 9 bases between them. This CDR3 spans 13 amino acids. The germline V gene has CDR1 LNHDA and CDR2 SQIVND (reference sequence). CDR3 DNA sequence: TGTGCCAGTAGTCAACAGGGAACCGGGGAGCTGTTTTTT. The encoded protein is CASSQQGTGELFF.

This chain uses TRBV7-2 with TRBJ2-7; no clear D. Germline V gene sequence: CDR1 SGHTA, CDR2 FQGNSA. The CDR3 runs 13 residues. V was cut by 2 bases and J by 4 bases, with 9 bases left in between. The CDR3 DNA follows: TGTGCCAGCAGCTTACGTCCGGCATACGAGCAGTACTTC. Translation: CASSLRPAYEQYF.

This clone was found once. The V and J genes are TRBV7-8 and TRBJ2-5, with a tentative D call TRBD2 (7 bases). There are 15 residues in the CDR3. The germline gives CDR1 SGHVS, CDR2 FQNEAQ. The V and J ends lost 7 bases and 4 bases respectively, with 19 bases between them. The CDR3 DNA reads TGTGCCAGCACCAAGGGGGGGGCGGGCCTAGAGACCCAGTACTTC. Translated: CASTKGGAGLETQYF.

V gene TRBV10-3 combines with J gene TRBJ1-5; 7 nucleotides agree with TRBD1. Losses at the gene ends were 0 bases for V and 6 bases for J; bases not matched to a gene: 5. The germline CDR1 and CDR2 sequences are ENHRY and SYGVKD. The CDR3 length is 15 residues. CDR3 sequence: CAISESGGGPQPQHF. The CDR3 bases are TGTGCCATCAGTGAGTCAGGGGGCGGCCCTCAGCCCCAGCATTTT.

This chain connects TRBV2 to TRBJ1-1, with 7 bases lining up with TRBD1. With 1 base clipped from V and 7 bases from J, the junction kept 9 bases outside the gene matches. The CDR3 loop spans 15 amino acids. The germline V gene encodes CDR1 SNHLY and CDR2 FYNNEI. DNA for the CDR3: TGTGCCAGCAGTGAAGGGGGACAGATCTATTTTGAAGCTTTCTTT. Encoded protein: CASSEGGQIYFEAFF.

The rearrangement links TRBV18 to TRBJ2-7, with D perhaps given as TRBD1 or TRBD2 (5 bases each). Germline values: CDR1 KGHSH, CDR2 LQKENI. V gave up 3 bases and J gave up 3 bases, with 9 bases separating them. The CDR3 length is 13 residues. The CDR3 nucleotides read TGTGCCAGCTCACCGGGGGTATTCTACGAGCAGTACTTC. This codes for CASSPGVFYEQYF.

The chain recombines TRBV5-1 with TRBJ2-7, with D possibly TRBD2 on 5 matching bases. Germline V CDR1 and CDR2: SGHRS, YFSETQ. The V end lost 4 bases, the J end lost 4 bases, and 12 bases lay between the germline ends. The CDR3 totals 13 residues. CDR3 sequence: CASSAWESYEQYF. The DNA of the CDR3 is TGCGCCAGCAGCGCCTGGGAGTCTTACGAGCAGTACTTC.

The CDR3 sequence: CASRLQGPPNTEAFF. CDR3 nucleotide sequence: TGTGCCAGCAGATTACAGGGGCCCCCGAACACTGAAGCTTTCTTT. The chain joins TRBV9 to TRBJ1-1; 7 bases align to TRBD1. The CDR3 has 15 residues. V dropped 5 bases and J dropped 1; count of bases not matched to a gene: 8. The germline gives CDR1 SGDLS, CDR2 YYNGEE.

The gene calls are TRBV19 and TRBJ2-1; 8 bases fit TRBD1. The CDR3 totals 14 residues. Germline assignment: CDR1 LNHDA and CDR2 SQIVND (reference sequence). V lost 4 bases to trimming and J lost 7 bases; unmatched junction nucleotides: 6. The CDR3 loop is CASSNQGAGNEQFF. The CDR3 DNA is TGTGCCAGTAGTAATCAGGGGGCGGGGAATGAGCAGTTCTTC.

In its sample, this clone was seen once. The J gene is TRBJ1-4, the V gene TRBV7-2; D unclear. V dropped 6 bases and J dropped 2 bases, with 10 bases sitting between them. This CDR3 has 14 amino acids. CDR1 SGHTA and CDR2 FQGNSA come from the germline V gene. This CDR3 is CASRLGMTNEKLFF. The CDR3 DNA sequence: TGTGCCAGCAGACTCGGGATGACTAATGAAAAACTGTTTTTT.

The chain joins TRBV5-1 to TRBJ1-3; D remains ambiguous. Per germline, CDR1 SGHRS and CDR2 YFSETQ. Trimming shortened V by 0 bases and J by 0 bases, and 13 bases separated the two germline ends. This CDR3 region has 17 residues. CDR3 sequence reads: CASSLAGGISSGNTIYF. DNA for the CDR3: TGCGCCAGCAGCTTGGCCGGCGGTATAAGCTCTGGAAACACCATATATTTT.

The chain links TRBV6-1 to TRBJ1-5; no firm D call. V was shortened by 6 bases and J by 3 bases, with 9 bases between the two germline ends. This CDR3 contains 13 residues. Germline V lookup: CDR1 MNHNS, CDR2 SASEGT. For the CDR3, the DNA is TGTGCCAGCAGAGACCCCAACAATCAGCCCCAGCATTTT. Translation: CASRDPNNQPQHF.

The CDR3 here is CASSVGQSAYGYTF. CDR3 in DNA: TGTGCCAGCAGCGTAGGTCAGAGCGCCTATGGCTACACCTTC. The chain recombines TRBV9 with TRBJ1-2, with no clear D. Germline assignment: CDR1 SGDLS and CDR2 YYNGEE. V shed 0 bases and J shed 4 bases, with 10 bases lying between them. The CDR3 consists of 14 residues.

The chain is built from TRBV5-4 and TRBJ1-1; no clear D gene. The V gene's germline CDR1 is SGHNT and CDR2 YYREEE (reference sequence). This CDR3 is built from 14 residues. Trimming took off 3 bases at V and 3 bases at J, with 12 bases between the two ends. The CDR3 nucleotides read TGTGCCAGCAGCTCTCGGGCTTGGGACACTGAAGCTTTCTTT. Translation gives CASSSRAWDTEAFF.

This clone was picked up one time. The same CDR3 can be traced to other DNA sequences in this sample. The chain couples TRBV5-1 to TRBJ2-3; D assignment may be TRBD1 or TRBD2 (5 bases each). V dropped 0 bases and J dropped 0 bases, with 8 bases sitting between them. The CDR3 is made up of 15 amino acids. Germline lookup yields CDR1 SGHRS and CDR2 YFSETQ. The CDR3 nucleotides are TGCGCCAGCAGCTTGGTGGGGGACAGCACAGATACGCAGTATTTT. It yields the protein CASSLVGDSTDTQYF. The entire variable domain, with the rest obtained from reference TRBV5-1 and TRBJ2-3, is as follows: KAGVTQTPRYLIKTRGQQVTLSCSPISGHRSVSWYQQTPGQGLQFLFEYFSETQRNKGNFPGRFSGRQFSNSRSEMNVSTLELGDSALYLCASSLVGDSTDTQYFGPGTRLTVL.

CDR3 coding DNA: TGCGCCAGCAGCTTGGAGGCAGCGGACACAGATACGCAGTATTTT. It translates to CASSLEAADTDTQYF. V is TRBV5-1 and J is TRBJ2-3, with D possibly TRBD2 on 5 matching bases. V gave up 0 bases and J gave up 2 bases, with 10 bases separating them. This CDR3 region has 15 residues. Germline values: CDR1 SGHRS, CDR2 YFSETQ.

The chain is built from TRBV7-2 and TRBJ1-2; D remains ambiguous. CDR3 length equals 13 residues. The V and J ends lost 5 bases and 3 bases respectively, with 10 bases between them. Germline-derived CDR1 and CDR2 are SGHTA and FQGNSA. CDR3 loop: CASSPGRYYGYTF. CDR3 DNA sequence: TGTGCCAGCAGCCCTGGACGGTACTATGGCTACACCTTC. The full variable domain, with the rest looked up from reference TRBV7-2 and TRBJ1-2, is GAGVSQSPSNKVTEKGKDVELRCDPISGHTALYWYRQSLGQGLEFLIYFQGNSAPDKSGLPSDRFSAERTGGSVSTLTIQRTQQEDSAVYLCASSPGRYYGYTFGSGTRLTVV.

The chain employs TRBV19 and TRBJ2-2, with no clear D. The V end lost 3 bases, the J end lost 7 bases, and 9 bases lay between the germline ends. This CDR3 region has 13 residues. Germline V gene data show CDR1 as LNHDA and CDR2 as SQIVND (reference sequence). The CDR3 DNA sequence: TGTGCCAGTAGTATGGATGGCGGCGGGGAGCTGTTTTTT. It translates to CASSMDGGGELFF. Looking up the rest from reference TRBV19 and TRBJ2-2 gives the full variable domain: DGGITQSPKYLFRKEGQNVTLSCEQNLNHDAMYWYRQDPGQGLRLIYYSQIVNDFQKGDIAEGYSVSREKKESFPLTVTSAQKNPTAFYLCASSMDGGGELFFGEGSRLTVL.

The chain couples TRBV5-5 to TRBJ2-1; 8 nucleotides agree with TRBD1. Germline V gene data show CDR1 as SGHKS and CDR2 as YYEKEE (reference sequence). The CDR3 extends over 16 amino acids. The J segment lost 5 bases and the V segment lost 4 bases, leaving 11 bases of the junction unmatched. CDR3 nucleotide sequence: TGTGCCAGCAGCAAACAAAAGGGGACAGGAAACAATGAGCAGTTCTTC. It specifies CASSKQKGTGNNEQFF.

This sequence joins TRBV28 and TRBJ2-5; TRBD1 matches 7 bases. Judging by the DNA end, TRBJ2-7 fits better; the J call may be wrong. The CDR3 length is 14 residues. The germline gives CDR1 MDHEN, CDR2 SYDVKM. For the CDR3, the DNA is TGTGCCAGCAGTTCTGGACAGGCAGCCTACGAGCAGTACTTC. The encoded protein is CASSSGQAAYEQYF.

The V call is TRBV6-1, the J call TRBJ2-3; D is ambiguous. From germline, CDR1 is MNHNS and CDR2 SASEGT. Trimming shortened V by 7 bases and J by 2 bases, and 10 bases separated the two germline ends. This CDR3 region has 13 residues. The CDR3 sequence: CASTDDPTDTQYF. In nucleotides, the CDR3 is TGTGCCAGCACTGATGATCCCACAGATACGCAGTATTTT.